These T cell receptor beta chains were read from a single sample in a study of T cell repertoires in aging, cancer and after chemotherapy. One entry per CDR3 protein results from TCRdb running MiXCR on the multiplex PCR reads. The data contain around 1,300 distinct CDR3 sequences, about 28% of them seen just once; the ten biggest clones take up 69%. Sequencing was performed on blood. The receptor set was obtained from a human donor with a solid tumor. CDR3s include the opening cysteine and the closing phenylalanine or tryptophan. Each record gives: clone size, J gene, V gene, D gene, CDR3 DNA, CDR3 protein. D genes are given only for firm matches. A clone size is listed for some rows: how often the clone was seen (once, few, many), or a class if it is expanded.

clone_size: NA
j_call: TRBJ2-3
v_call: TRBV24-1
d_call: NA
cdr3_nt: TGTGCCACCAGTGACTCCGTAGACGGCACAGATACGCAGTATTTT
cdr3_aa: CATSDSVDGTDTQYF

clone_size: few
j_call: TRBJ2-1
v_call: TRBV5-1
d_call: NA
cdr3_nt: TGCGCCAGCAGCTTCTCCGATTCGGTCACAGGTGAGCAGTTCTTC
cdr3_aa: CASSFSDSVTGEQFF

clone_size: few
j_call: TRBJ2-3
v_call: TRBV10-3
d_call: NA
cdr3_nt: TGTGCCATCAGTGGAACAGGGACCACAGATACGCAGTATTTT
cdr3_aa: CAISGTGTTDTQYF

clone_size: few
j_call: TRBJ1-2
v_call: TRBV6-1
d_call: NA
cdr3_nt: TGTGCCAGCAGTGGGGAGAGAGGCTACACCTTC
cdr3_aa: CASSGERGYTF

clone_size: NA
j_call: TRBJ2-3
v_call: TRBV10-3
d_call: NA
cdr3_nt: TGTGCCATCAGTGAGTTCGATACGCAGTATTTT
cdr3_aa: CAISEFDTQYF

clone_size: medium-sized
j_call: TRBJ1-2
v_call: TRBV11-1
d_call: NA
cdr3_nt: TGTGCCAGCAGCTTCGGGGGAGGTGGCTACACCTTC
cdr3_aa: CASSFGGGGYTF

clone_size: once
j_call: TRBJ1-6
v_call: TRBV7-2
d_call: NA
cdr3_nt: TGTGCCAGCAGCCGACTACTTGGACTTATGAGGAATTCACCCCTCCACTTT
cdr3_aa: CASSRLLGLMRNSPLHF

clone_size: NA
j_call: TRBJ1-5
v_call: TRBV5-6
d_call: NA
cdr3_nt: TGTGCCAGCAGCTTTACAGGGTTCCTTTATAGCAATCAGCCCCAGCATTTT
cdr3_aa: CASSFTGFLYSNQPQHF

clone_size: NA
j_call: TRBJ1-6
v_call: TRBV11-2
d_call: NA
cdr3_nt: TGTGCCAGCAGATCTGAGGGCGCCAGAAATTCACCCCTCCACTTT
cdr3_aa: CASRSEGARNSPLHF

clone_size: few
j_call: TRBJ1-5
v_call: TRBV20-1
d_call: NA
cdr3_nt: TGCAGTGCTAGAGATCTTCGCGAACAGCCCCAGCATTTT
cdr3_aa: CSARDLREQPQHF

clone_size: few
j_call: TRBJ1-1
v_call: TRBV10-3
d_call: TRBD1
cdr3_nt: TGTGCCATCAGTGAAGGGACAGGGTTCATGAACACTGAAGCTTTCTTT
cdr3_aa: CAISEGTGFMNTEAFF

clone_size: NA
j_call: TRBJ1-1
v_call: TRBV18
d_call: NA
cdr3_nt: TGTGCCAGCTCACTTGGACTGAACACTGAAGCTTTCTTT
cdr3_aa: CASSLGLNTEAFF

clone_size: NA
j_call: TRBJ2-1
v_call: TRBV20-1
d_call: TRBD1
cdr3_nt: TGCAGTGCTCCGGGACAGGGAATCTACAATGAGCAGTTCTTC
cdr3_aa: CSAPGQGIYNEQFF

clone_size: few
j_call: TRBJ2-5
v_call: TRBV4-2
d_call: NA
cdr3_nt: TGTGCCAGCAGCCAAGACACCTTAGAGACCCAGTACTTC
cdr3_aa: CASSQDTLETQYF

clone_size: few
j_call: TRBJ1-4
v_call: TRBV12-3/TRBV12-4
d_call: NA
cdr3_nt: TGTGCCAGCAGTTCCCAGGGCAGGGAAAAACTGTTTTTT
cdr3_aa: CASSSQGREKLFF

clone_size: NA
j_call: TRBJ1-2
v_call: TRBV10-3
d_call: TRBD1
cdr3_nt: TGTGCCATCAGTGGCGGACAGGGCTATGGCTACACCTTC
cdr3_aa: CAISGGQGYGYTF

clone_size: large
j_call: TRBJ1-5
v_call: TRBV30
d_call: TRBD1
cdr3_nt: TGTGCCTGGAGTGCGACAGGGGGTCAGCCCCAGCATTTT
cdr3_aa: CAWSATGGQPQHF

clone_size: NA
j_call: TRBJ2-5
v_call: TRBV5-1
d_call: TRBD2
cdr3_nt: TGCGCCAGCAGCCAAAGGACTAGCGGAGAGACCCAGTACTTC
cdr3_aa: CASSQRTSGETQYF

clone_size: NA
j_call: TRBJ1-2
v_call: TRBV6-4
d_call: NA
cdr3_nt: TGTGCCAGCAGTGACTCGACTTCTGGCTATGGCTACACCTTC
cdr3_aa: CASSDSTSGYGYTF

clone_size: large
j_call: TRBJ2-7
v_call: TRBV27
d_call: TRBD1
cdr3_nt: TGTGCCAGCAGTTCACCCCATGGAGGGACAGGGGTTTACGAGCAGTACTTC
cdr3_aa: CASSSPHGGTGVYEQYF

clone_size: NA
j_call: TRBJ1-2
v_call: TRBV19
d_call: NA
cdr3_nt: TGTGCCAGTAGTGGCCGGATGGATTTGAGGCGGGGCGGCTACACCTTC
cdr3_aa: CASSGRMDLRRGGYTF

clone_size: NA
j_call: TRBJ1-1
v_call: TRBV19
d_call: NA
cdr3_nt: TGTGCCAGTAGTGTATGGGTGGCAGCTGACACTGAAGCTTTCTTT
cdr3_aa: CASSVWVAADTEAFF